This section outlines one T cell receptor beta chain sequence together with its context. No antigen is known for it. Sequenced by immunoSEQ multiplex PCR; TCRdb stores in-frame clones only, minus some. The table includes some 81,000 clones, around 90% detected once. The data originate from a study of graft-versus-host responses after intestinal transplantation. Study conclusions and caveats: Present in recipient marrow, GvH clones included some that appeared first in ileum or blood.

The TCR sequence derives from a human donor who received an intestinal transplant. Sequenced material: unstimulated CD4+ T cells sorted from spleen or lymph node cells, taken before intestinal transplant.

The CDR3 protein is CASSFGTGVTLSGANVLTF. In nucleotides, the CDR3 is TGCGCCAGCAGCTTTGGGACAGGGGTTACCCTCTCTGGGGCCAACGTCCTGACTTTC. This chain uses TRBV5-1 with TRBJ2-6; 10 nucleotides agree with TRBD1. The germline V gene has CDR1 SGHRS and CDR2 YFSETQ. The CDR3 runs 19 residues. The J segment lost 0 bases and the V segment lost 2 bases, leaving 8 bases of the junction unmatched. Drawing the rest from reference TRBV5-1 and TRBJ2-6, the complete variable domain is KAGVTQTPRYLIKTRGQQVTLSCSPISGHRSVSWYQQTPGQGLQFLFEYFSETQRNKGNFPGRFSGRQFSNSRSEMNVSTLELGDSALYLCASSFGTGVTLSGANVLTFGAGSRLTVL.